The rows below give T cell receptor beta chains drawn from one sample of a study of OX40 agonist ivuxolimab in advanced cancers. Libraries were prepared by immunoSEQ multiplex PCR; TCRdb keeps only in-frame clonotypes and omits some of them. The data hold around 69,000 clones, with about nine tenths observed a single time. The specimen was CD4+ or CD8+ T cells sorted from blood, collected in a trial of the OX40 agonist ivuxolimab. These receptors were taken from an adult with an advanced solid tumor such as melanoma, head and neck, liver or kidney cancer. Each CDR3 is given with its conserved first and last residue. The order of the fields is clone size, J gene, V gene, D gene, CDR3 protein, CDR3 DNA. D genes are given only for firm matches. Size tells how often a clone was seen (once, few, many) or the class of an expanded clone, and some rows leave it out.

NA,TRBJ2-1,TRBV12-5,TRBD2,CASGLAGLAGGPKSYNEQFF,TGTGCTAGTGGTTTGGCGGGGCTAGCGGGAGGGCCGAAGTCCTACAATGAGCAGTTCTTC
few,TRBJ2-7,TRBV19,NA,CASSIQGSYEQYF,TGTGCCAGTAGTATACAGGGCTCCTACGAGCAGTACTTC
NA,TRBJ1-1,TRBV6-6,NA,CASSWTRGTEAFF,TGTGCCAGCAGTTGGACGAGGGGCACTGAAGCTTTCTTT
NA,TRBJ2-5,TRBV27,NA,CASSFRTTQETQYF,TGTGCCAGCAGCTTCCGGACAACTCAAGAGACCCAGTACTTC
few,TRBJ2-7,TRBV10-2,TRBD1,CASSGGQGSYEQYF,TGCGCCAGCAGTGGGGGACAGGGGTCCTACGAGCAGTACTTC
NA,TRBJ2-2,TRBV7-3,NA,CASSKDSTTGELFF,TGTGCCAGCAGCAAGGACTCCACGACCGGGGAGCTGTTTTTT
NA,TRBJ2-7,TRBV6-9,TRBD2,CASRVTVGGNYEQYF,TGTGCCAGCAGGGTCACAGTGGGAGGGAACTACGAGCAGTACTTC
NA,TRBJ2-5,TRBV5-1,NA,CASSLGAWGQETQYF,TGCGCCAGCAGCTTGGGTGCGTGGGGCCAAGAGACCCAGTACTTC
NA,TRBJ2-5,TRBV6-1,TRBD2,CASSPGLAGETQYF,TGTGCCAGCAGTCCGGGACTAGCGGGAGAGACCCAGTACTTC
once,TRBJ2-6,TRBV5-5,TRBD1,CASSLPLSRGQISGANVLTF,TGTGCCAGCAGCTTGCCGTTAAGCAGGGGGCAGATTAGCGGGGCCAACGTCCTGACTTTC
NA,TRBJ1-6,TRBV27,TRBD1,CASSLNQGAPLHF,TGTGCCAGCAGTTTAAACCAGGGGGCTCCCCTCCACTTT
NA,TRBJ2-7,TRBV6-8,TRBD2,CASRASGAGAYEQYF,TGTGCCAGCAGGGCGAGCGGGGCGGGGGCCTACGAGCAGTACTTC
once,TRBJ1-5,TRBV28,NA,CASSFGGIGQPQHF,TGTGCCAGCAGTTTCGGAGGAATTGGTCAGCCCCAGCATTTT
few,TRBJ2-6,TRBV5-1,NA,CASTKGSGANVLTF,TGCGCCAGCACAAAGGGGTCTGGGGCCAACGTCCTGACTTTC
NA,TRBJ2-7,TRBV28,TRBD1,CASAIYRGRDEQYF,TGTGCCAGCGCTATCTACAGGGGGCGGGACGAGCAGTACTTC
NA,TRBJ2-1,TRBV9,TRBD2,CASSPRLAGSYNEQFF,TGTGCCAGCAGCCCCCGACTAGCGGGCTCCTACAATGAGCAGTTCTTC
NA,TRBJ2-1,TRBV28,TRBD2,CASRKLAGENEQFF,TGTGCCAGCAGAAAACTAGCGGGAGAGAATGAGCAGTTCTTC
once,TRBJ2-7,TRBV6-1,TRBD2,CASTHLAGASYEQYF,TGTGCCAGCACTCATCTAGCGGGCGCCTCCTACGAGCAGTACTTC
NA,TRBJ2-2,TRBV9,NA,CASSGLFNTGELFF,TGTGCCAGCAGCGGGCTCTTCAACACCGGGGAGCTGTTTTTT
NA,TRBJ2-3,TRBV14,TRBD2,CASSQGTSGLEDGTDTQYF,TGTGCCAGCAGCCAAGGGACTAGCGGACTCGAGGATGGCACAGATACGCAGTATTTT
NA,TRBJ2-1,TRBV5-1,TRBD1,CASSFSGTGYNEQFF,TGCGCCAGCAGCTTCTCCGGGACAGGATACAATGAGCAGTTCTTC
NA,TRBJ2-7,TRBV30,NA,CAWTFGDRAYEQYF,TGTGCCTGGACCTTTGGGGACCGAGCCTACGAGCAGTACTTC
once,TRBJ2-7,TRBV6-5,NA,CASSVAPRGTYEQYF,TGTGCCAGCAGTGTCGCCCCCCGGGGCACCTACGAGCAGTACTTC
NA,TRBJ2-4,TRBV6-5,NA,CASSPLGSKNIQYF,TGTGCCAGCAGTCCGCTAGGCTCCAAAAACATTCAGTACTTC
NA,TRBJ1-3,TRBV10-3,NA,CAISERTDNTIYF,TGTGCCATCAGTGAGAGGACTGATAACACCATATATTTT
NA,TRBJ1-1,TRBV7-2,NA,CASSPGSPGQRNTEAFF,TGTGCCAGCAGCCCAGGGTCTCCGGGACAAAGGAACACTGAAGCTTTCTTT
NA,TRBJ2-5,TRBV6-1,TRBD1,CASSLQGAETQYF,TGTGCCAGCAGTCTACAGGGGGCAGAGACCCAGTACTTC
NA,TRBJ2-5,TRBV7-3,TRBD2,CASSQLAGGETQYF,TGTGCCAGCAGCCAACTAGCGGGTGGTGAGACCCAGTACTTC
NA,TRBJ1-5,TRBV30,TRBD1,CAWSPGQGKGVRQPQHF,TGTGCCTGGAGTCCAGGACAGGGCAAAGGGGTCAGGCAGCCCCAGCATTTT
NA,TRBJ2-5,TRBV20-1,NA,CSARRETQYF,TGCAGTGCTAGGCGCGAGACCCAGTACTTC
NA,TRBJ1-2,TRBV7-2,NA,CASSLVEGRGSGYTF,TGTGCCAGCAGCTTAGTCGAGGGAAGGGGTTCCGGCTACACCTTC
NA,TRBJ2-5,TRBV11-3,NA,CASSLWQETQYF,TGTGCCAGCAGCTTATGGCAAGAGACCCAGTACTTC
NA,TRBJ1-2,TRBV6-1,NA,CASSEGASNYGYTF,TGTGCCAGCAGTGAAGGTGCCAGTAACTATGGCTACACCTTC
NA,TRBJ1-1,TRBV6-1,NA,CASSVEGPGTEAFF,TGTGCCAGCAGTGTTGAGGGGCCGGGCACTGAAGCTTTCTTT
NA,TRBJ2-7,TRBV6-6,TRBD2,CASSQTSGRYEQYF,TGTGCCAGCAGCCAGACTAGCGGGAGATACGAGCAGTACTTC
NA,TRBJ2-1,TRBV11-2,NA,CASSSLRRNYNEQFF,TGTGCCAGCAGCTCCCTCCGCCGGAACTACAATGAGCAGTTCTTC
NA,TRBJ2-3,TRBV27,TRBD1,CASRPGQGTDTQYF,TGTGCCAGCAGACCGGGACAGGGGACAGATACGCAGTATTTT
NA,TRBJ2-3,TRBV6-6,NA,CASSLWGRVTDTQYF,TGTGCCAGCAGTCTTTGGGGGCGCGTCACAGATACGCAGTATTTT
NA,TRBJ2-7,TRBV18,NA,CASSPAGSFYEQYF,TGTGCCAGCTCACCAGCCGGCAGTTTCTACGAGCAGTACTTC
NA,TRBJ2-5,TRBV7-9,TRBD1,CASSSTGGSETQYF,TGTGCCAGCAGCTCTACAGGGGGCTCAGAGACCCAGTACTTC
NA,TRBJ2-7,TRBV21-1,NA,CASSKRGTSGSYEQYF,TGTGCCAGCAGCAAAAGGGGGACTAGCGGGAGCTACGAGCAGTACTTC
NA,TRBJ2-1,TRBV5-1,TRBD2,CASTSGAYNEQFF,TGCGCCAGCACTAGCGGAGCTTACAATGAGCAGTTCTTC
NA,TRBJ1-1,TRBV19,TRBD1,CASSPRQGVIAEAFF,TGTGCCAGTAGTCCACGACAGGGTGTCATCGCTGAAGCTTTCTTT
NA,TRBJ1-1,TRBV28,TRBD1,CASSLPQSGGSGAFF,TGTGCCAGCAGTTTACCCCAGTCAGGGGGCTCGGGAGCTTTCTTT
NA,TRBJ2-2,TRBV9,TRBD2,CASSEAGTSGKVANTGELFF,TGTGCCAGCAGCGAGGCCGGGACTAGCGGGAAAGTGGCGAACACCGGGGAGCTGTTTTTT
NA,TRBJ2-1,TRBV5-4,NA,CASSPLGVSYNEQFF,TGTGCCAGCAGCCCACTGGGGGTATCCTACAATGAGCAGTTCTTC
NA,TRBJ1-1,TRBV29-1,NA,CSLTWNTEAFF,TGCAGTCTCACTTGGAACACTGAAGCTTTCTTT
NA,TRBJ2-3,TRBV11-3,TRBD2,CASSLGGTSADTQYF,TGTGCCAGCAGCTTAGGGGGGACTAGCGCAGATACGCAGTATTTT
NA,TRBJ1-2,TRBV6-5,NA,CASSYGTVASNYGYTF,TGTGCCAGCAGTTACGGGACTGTCGCATCTAACTATGGCTACACCTTC
NA,TRBJ1-4,TRBV5-4,NA,CASTIEGRGAGEKLFF,TGTGCCAGCACCATTGAGGGCAGGGGCGCTGGAGAAAAACTGTTTTTT
NA,TRBJ1-6,TRBV18,NA,CASSPQGNNSPLHF,TGTGCCAGCTCACCGCAGGGGAATAATTCACCCCTCCACTTT
few,TRBJ1-2,TRBV5-1,NA,CASSLVVRDGYTF,TGCGCCAGCAGCTTGGTCGTGAGGGATGGCTACACCTTC